The rows below give T cell receptor beta chains drawn from one sample of a study of T-cell memory formation after mild COVID-19. Using its own MiXCR run on the 5' RACE reads, TCRdb lists one record per CDR3 protein. The repertoire holds 360,000 or so distinct CDR3 sequences, with around 27% as singletons. The specimen was PBMCs or a T cell subset sorted from them (not recorded which). These receptors originate from an adult woman who had mild COVID-19 (a few samples of this study predate the infection). Cell type and time point are not known. Each CDR3 is given with its conserved first and last residue. D genes are given only for firm matches. Size is omitted from some rows. Given values are once, few, many or a class for expanded clones.

>many|TRBJ2-6|NA|TRBV7-8
CASSRPSGANVLTF
TGTGCCAGCTCCCGGCCCTCTGGGGCCAACGTCCTGACTTTC
>few|TRBJ2-2|TRBD1|TRBV7-2
CASSQLPGQGTGELFF
TGTGCCAGCAGCCAATTGCCGGGACAGGGGACCGGGGAGCTGTTTTTT
>few|TRBJ1-1|NA|TRBV10-3
CAISVRGRNTEAFF
TGTGCCATCAGTGTTCGGGGGAGGAACACTGAAGCTTTCTTT
>NA|TRBJ2-3|NA|TRBV5-1
CASRHSSVADTQYF
TGCGCCAGCAGACATTCTAGCGTCGCAGATACGCAGTATTTT
>few|TRBJ2-1|NA|TRBV12-3/TRBV12-4
CASSSDREVYEQFF
TGTGCCAGCAGTTCAGACAGGGAGGTGTATGAGCAGTTCTTC
>NA|TRBJ2-3|NA|TRBV27
CASSAPPSTDTQYF
TGTGCCAGCAGTGCTCCTCCCAGCACAGATACGCAGTATTTT
>few|TRBJ2-3|NA|TRBV18
CASSPILRGTDTQYF
TGTGCCAGCTCACCAATTTTAAGGGGCACAGATACGCAGTATTTT
>few|TRBJ2-7|NA|TRBV11-2
CASSLTDHAYEQYF
TGTGCCAGCAGCTTGACGGATCACGCCTACGAGCAGTACTTC
>few|TRBJ2-3|TRBD2|TRBV29-1
CSVVSGSSTDTQYF
TGCAGCGTTGTTAGCGGGAGTAGCACAGATACGCAGTATTTT
>NA|TRBJ2-7|NA|TRBV2
CASRLDEQYF
TGTGCCAGCAGGTTAGACGAGCAGTACTTC
>NA|TRBJ2-3|TRBD2|TRBV6-5
CASTPLAGGADTQYF
TGTGCCAGCACTCCACTAGCGGGGGGGGCAGATACGCAGTATTTT
>few|TRBJ2-2|NA|TRBV2
CASSEAGVVAGELFF
TGTGCCAGCAGTGAAGCGGGGGTCGTCGCCGGGGAGCTGTTTTTT
>NA|TRBJ2-5|NA|TRBV7-9
CASSFRARDPYQETQYF
TGTGCCAGCAGCTTTCGGGCTAGAGACCCGTACCAAGAGACCCAGTACTTC
>NA|TRBJ2-1|NA|TRBV10-3
CAIASSNEQFF
TGTGCCATCGCTAGCAGCAATGAGCAGTTCTTC
>NA|TRBJ1-1|NA|TRBV12-3/TRBV12-4
CASTDLGGSGTEAFF
TGTGCCAGCACCGACCTCGGGGGCTCGGGCACTGAAGCTTTCTTT
>NA|TRBJ2-7|TRBD1|TRBV27
CASSVTGTGGFEQYF
TGTGCCAGCAGTGTCACTGGGACAGGGGGCTTCGAGCAGTACTTC
>many|TRBJ1-4|NA|TRBV30
CAVESTNEKLFF
TGTGCCGTTGAATCAACTAATGAAAAACTGTTTTTT
>few|TRBJ2-6|TRBD2|TRBV12-3/TRBV12-4
CASIPRIGLAGAGANVLTF
TGTGCCAGCATCCCTAGGATCGGGCTAGCGGGAGCTGGGGCCAACGTCCTGACTTTC
>few|TRBJ2-4|TRBD1|TRBV12-3/TRBV12-4
CASSEGAAKNIQYF
TGTGCCAGCAGCGAGGGGGCGGCCAAAAACATTCAGTACTTC
>NA|TRBJ2-3|NA|TRBV5-1
CASSKRTDTQYF
TGCGCCAGCAGCAAACGCACAGATACGCAGTATTTT
>few|TRBJ1-2|NA|TRBV2
CASSGGRGSLGNYGYTF
TGTGCCAGCAGTGGGGGCAGAGGAAGTCTTGGAAACTATGGCTACACCTTC
>many|TRBJ2-2|TRBD2|TRBV20-1
CSASIAGAGELFF
TGCAGTGCTAGCATAGCGGGAGCCGGGGAGCTGTTTTTT
>NA|TRBJ1-2|NA|TRBV5-4
CASSSGFHYGYTF
TGTGCCAGCAGCTCGGGGTTCCACTATGGCTACACCTTC
>NA|TRBJ2-7|TRBD2|TRBV14
CASSHGRGIYEQYF
TGTGCCAGCAGCCACGGGAGGGGCATCTACGAGCAGTACTTC
>NA|TRBJ1-1|NA|TRBV3-1
CASSQAGVSNTEAFF
TGTGCCAGCAGCCAAGCGGGAGTTTCGAACACTGAAGCTTTCTTT
>NA|TRBJ1-2|NA|TRBV5-5
CASSTMERSYGYTF
TGTGCCAGCAGCACCATGGAACGGAGCTATGGCTACACCTTC